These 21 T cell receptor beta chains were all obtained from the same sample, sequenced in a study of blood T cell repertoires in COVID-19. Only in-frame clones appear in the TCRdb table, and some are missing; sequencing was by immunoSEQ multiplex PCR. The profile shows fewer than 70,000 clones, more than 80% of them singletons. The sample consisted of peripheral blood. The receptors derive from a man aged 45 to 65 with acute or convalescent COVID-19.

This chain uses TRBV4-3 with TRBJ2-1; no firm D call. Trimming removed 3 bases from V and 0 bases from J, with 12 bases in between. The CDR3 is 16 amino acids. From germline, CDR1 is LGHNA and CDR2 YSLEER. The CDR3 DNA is TGCGCCAGCAGCCAGAAGACATCGAGCTCCTACAATGAGCAGTTCTTC. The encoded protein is CASSQKTSSSYNEQFF.

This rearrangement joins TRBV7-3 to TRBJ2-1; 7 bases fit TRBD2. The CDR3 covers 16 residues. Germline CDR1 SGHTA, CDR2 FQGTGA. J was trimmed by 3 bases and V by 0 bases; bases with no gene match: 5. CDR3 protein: CASSLTRLASYNEQFF. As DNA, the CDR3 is TGTGCCAGCAGCTTAACACGACTAGCCAGCTACAATGAGCAGTTCTTC.

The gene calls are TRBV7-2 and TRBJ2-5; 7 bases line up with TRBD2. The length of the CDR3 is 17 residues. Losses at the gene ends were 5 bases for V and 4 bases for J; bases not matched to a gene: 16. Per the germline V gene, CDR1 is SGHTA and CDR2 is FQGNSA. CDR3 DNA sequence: TGTGCCAGCAGCATTAAGGGGAGGGGACTCTATGTAGAGACCCAGTACTTC. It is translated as CASSIKGRGLYVETQYF.

The CDR3 DNA is TGCGCCAGCAGCTTGGTCCCAGGGGCTGGGACAGATACGCAGTATTTT. Its protein is CASSLVPGAGTDTQYF. This chain joins TRBV5-1 and TRBJ2-3, with D possibly TRBD1 on 6 matching bases. The CDR3 has 16 residues. V gave up 0 bases and J gave up 3 bases, with 14 bases separating them. The V gene's germline CDR1 is SGHRS and CDR2 YFSETQ.

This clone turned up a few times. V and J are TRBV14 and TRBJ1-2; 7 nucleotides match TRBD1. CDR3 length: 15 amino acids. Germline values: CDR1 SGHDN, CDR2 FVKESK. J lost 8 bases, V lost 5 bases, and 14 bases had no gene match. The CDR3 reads CASSIQTGPHSGYTF. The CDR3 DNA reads TGTGCCAGCAGCATCCAGACAGGGCCCCATTCGGGCTACACCTTC.

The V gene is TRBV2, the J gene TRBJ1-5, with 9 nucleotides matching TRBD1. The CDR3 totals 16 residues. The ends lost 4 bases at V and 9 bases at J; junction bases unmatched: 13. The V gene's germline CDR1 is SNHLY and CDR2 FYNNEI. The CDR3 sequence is CASSGIGSGQGVPQHF. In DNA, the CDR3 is TGTGCCAGCAGTGGTATAGGTTCGGGACAGGGTGTGCCCCAGCATTTT.

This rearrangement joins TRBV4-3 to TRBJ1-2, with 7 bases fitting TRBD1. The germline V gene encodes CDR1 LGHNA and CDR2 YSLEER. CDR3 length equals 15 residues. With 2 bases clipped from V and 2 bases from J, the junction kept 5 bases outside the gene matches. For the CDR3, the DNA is TGCGCCAGCAGCCAAAATTCGGGACAGAACTATGGCTACACCTTC. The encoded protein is CASSQNSGQNYGYTF.

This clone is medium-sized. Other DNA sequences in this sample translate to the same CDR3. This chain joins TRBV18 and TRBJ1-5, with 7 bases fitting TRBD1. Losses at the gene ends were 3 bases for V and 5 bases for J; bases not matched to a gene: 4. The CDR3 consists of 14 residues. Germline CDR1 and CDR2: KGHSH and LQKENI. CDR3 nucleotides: TGTGCCAGCTCACCGACAGGGTATTATCAGCCCCAGCATTTT. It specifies CASSPTGYYQPQHF.

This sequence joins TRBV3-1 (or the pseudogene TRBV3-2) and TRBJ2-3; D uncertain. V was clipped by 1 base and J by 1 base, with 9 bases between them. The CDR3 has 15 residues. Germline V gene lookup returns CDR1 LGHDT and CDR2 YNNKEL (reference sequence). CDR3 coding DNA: TGTGCCAGCAGCCAAGCCTTTCAGGGCACAGATACGCAGTATTTT. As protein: CASSQAFQGTDTQYF.

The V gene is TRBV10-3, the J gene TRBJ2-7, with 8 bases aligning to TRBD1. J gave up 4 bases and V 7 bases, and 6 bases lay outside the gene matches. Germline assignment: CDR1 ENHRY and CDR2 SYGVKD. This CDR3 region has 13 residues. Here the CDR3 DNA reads TGTGCCATCACCCAGGGGGCTACGTACGAGCAGTACTTC. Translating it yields CAITQGATYEQYF.

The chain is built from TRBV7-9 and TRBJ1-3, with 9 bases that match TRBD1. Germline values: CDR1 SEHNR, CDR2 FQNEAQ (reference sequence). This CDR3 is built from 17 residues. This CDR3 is CAIPGQGTNPSGNTIYF. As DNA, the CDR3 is TGTGCAATACCGGGACAGGGTACCAATCCCTCTGGAAACACCATATATTTT. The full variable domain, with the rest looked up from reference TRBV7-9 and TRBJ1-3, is DTGVSQNPRHKITKRGQNVTFRCDPISEHNRLYWYRQTLGQGPEFLTYFQNEAQLEKSRLLSDRFSAERPKGSFSTLEIQRTEQGDSAMYLCAIPGQGTNPSGNTIYFGEGSWLTVV.

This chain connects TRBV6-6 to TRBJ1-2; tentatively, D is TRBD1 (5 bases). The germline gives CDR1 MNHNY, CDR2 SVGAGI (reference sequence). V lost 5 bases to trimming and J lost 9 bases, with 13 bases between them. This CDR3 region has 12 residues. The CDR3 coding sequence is TGTGCCAGCAGTCCAGACAGTTTGAGCTACACCTTC. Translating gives CASSPDSLSYTF.

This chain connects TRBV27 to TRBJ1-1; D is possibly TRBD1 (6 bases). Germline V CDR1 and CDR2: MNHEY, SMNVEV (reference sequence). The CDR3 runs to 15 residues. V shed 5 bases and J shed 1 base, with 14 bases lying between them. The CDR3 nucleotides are TGTGCCAGCAGTACCTCACCGACAGGGAACACTGAAGCTTTCTTT. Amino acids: CASSTSPTGNTEAFF.

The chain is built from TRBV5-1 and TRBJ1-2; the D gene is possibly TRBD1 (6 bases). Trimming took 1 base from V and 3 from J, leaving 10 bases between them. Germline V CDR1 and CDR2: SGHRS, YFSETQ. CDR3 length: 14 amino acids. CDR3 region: CASSLRPGDYGYTF. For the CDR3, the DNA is TGCGCCAGCAGCTTGCGTCCAGGGGACTATGGCTACACCTTC.

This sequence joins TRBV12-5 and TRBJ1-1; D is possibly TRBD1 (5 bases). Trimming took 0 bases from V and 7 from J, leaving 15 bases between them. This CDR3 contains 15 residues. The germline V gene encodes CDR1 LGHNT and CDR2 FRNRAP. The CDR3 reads CASGLVRGGDNEAFF. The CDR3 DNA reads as TGTGCTAGTGGTTTGGTAAGAGGAGGGGATAATGAAGCTTTCTTT.

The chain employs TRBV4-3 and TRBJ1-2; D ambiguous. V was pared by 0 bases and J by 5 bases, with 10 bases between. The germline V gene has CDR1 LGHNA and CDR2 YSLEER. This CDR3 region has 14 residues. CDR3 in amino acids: CASSQDGGRYGYTF. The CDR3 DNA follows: TGCGCCAGCAGCCAAGATGGAGGTCGGTATGGCTACACCTTC.

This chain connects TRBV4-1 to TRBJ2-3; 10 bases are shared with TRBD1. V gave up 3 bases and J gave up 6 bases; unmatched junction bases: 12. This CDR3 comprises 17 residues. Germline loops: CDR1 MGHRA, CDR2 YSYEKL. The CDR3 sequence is CASSHVARDRGWDTQYF. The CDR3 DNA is TGCGCCAGCAGCCACGTTGCCCGGGACAGGGGTTGGGATACGCAGTATTTT.

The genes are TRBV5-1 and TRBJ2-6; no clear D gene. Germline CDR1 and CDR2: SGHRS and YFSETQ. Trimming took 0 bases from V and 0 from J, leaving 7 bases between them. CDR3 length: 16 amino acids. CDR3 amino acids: CASSLGHSSGANVLTF. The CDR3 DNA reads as TGCGCCAGCAGCTTGGGACACAGCTCTGGGGCCAACGTCCTGACTTTC.

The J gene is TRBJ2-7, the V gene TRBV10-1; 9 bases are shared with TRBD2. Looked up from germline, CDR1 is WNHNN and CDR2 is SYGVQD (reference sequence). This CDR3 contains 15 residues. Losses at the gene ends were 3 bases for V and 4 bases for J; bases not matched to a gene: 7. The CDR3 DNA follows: TGCGCCAGCAGTGATCGGATAGCGGGAGATTACGAGCAGTACGTC. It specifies CASSDRIAGDYEQYV.

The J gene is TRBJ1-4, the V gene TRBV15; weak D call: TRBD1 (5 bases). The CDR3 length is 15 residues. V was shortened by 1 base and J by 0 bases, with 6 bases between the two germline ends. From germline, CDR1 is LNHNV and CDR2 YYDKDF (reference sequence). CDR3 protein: CATSRATATNEKLFF. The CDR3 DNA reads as TGTGCCACCAGCAGAGCGACAGCAACTAATGAAAAACTGTTTTTT.

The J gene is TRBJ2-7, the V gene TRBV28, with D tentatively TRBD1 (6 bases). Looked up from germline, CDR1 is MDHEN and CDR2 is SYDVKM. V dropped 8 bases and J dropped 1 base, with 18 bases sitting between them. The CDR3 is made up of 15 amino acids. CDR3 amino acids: CASAPPGGGSYEQYF. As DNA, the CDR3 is TGTGCCAGCGCTCCTCCTGGGGGCGGTTCCTACGAGCAGTACTTC. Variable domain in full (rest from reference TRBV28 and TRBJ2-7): DVKVTQSSRYLVKRTGEKVFLECVQDMDHENMFWYRQDPGLGLRLIYFSYDVKMKEKGDIPEGYSVSREKKERFSLILESASTNQTSMYLCASAPPGGGSYEQYFGPGTRLTVT.